The 3 T cell receptor beta chains below were found in one sample sequenced in a study of T cells in Graves' hyperthyroidism and ophthalmopathy. From RNA transcripts, TCR beta CDR3 regions were amplified. Initially, a first-round RT-PCR of the TCR CDR3 employed the HTBI primer set. TCRdb re-analysed the multiplex PCR reads in MiXCR, keeping a single row per CDR3 protein. Among hundreds of thousands of distinct CDR3 sequences listed, 15% were seen once. Sequencing was performed on blood. The origin of the receptors is a woman in her 30s with Graves' hyperthyroidism.

There are many counts of this clonotype. V and J are TRBV3-1 and TRBJ2-2; TRBD1 agrees at 9 bases. This CDR3 region has 16 residues. Trimming at V came to 4 bases and at J to 1 base, leaving 4 bases not matched to a gene. CDR1 is LGHDT and CDR2 is YNNKEL in the germline V gene (reference sequence). The CDR3 reads CASSRDRELNTGELFF. DNA of the CDR3: TGTGCCAGCAGCCGGGACAGGGAACTGAACACCGGGGAGCTGTTTTTT.

This clonotype showed up many times. The chain recombines TRBV18 with TRBJ2-7; D possibly corresponds to TRBD1 (7 bases). This CDR3 is built from 14 residues. In germline, CDR1 is KGHSH, CDR2 LQKENI. V lost 6 bases, J lost 3 bases, and 15 bases lay in between. CDR3 loop: CASSPGQTSYEQYF. For the CDR3, the DNA is TGTGCCAGCTCCCCGGGACAGACTAGCTACGAGCAGTACTTC.

In this sample, this clonotype turned up a few times. The V gene is TRBV19, the J gene TRBJ1-6; D perhaps matches TRBD1 (6 bases). This CDR3 comprises 14 residues. V gave up 6 bases and J gave up 6 bases, with 12 bases separating them. The germline V gene has CDR1 LNHDA and CDR2 SQIVND (reference sequence). The DNA of the CDR3 is TGTGCCAGTAGCGGGGACACCACTAATTCACCCCTCCACTTT. It yields the protein CASSGDTTNSPLHF.